This TCR beta chain appears in the sequencing data of a study of response to subunit inactivated influenza vaccine. This clonotype turned up a few times. Its antigen is undetermined. TCRdb redid the calling of the RT-PCR reads with MiXCR, one entry per CDR3 protein. Here the sample spans under 550,000 distinct CDR3 sequences, 7.6% being singletons. Deletions cut 5 bases from V and 0 bases from J, with 16 bases between. This CDR3 region has 17 residues. CDR1 is MNHNS, CDR2 SASEGT, per germline. General study results and limits: New T cells are recruited in small numbers by each seasonal influenza vaccination, according to the authors' suggestion.

The starting material was PBMCs from blood, obtained less than 30 months after vaccination. The rearrangement joins TRBV6-1 to TRBJ1-4; unclear D gene. The receptor comes from a man aged 45-69 years who received an inactivated influenza vaccine. This CDR3 reads CASSPIWTQATNEKLFF. CDR3 DNA sequence: TGTGCCAGCAGTCCTATTTGGACGCAGGCAACTAATGAAAAACTGTTTTTT.